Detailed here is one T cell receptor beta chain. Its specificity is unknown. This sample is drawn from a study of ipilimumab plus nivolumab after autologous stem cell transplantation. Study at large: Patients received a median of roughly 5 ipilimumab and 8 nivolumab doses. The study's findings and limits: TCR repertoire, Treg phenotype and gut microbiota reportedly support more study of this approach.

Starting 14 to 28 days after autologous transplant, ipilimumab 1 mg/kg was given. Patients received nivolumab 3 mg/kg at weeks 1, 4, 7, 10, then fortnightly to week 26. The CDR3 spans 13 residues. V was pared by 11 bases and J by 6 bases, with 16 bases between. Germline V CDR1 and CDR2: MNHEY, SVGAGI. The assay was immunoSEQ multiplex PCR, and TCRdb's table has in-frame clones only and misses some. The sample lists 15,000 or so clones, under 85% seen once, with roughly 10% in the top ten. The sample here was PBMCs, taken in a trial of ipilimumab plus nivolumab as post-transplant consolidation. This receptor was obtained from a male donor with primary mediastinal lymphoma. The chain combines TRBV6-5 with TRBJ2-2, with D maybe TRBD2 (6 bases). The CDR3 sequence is CAGRTGLAGELFF. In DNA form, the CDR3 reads TGTGCCGGACGGACGGGACTCGCCGGGGAGCTGTTTTTT.